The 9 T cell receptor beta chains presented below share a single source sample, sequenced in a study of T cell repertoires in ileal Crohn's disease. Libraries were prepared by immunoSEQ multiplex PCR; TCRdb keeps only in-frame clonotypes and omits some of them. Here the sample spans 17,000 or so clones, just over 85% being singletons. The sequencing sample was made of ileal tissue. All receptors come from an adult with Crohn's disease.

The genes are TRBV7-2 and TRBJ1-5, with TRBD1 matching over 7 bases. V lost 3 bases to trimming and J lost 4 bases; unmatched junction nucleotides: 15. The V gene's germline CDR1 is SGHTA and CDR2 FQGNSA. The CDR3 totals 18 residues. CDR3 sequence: CASSFPPHQQGMNQPQHF. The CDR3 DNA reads TGTGCCAGCAGCTTTCCACCGCATCAACAGGGGATGAATCAGCCCCAGCATTTT.

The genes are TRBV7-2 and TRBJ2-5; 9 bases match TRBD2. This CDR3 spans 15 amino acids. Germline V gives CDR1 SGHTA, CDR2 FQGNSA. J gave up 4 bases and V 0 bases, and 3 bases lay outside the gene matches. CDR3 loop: CASSLASGSGETQYF. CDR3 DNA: TGTGCCAGCAGCTTAGCTAGCGGGAGTGGAGAGACCCAGTACTTC.

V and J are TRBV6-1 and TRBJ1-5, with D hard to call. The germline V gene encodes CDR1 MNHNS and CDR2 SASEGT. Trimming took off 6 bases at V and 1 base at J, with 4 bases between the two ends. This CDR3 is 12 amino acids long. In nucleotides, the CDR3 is TGTGCCAGCAGGAGGAGCAATCAGCCCCAGCATTTT. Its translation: CASRRSNQPQHF.

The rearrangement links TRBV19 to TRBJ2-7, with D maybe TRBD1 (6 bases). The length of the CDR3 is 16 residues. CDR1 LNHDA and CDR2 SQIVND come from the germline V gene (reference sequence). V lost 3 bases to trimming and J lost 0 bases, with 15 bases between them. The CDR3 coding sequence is TGTGCCAGTAGTATGAGAGGGGGTTATAGCTCCTACGAGCAGTACTTC. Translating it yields CASSMRGGYSSYEQYF.

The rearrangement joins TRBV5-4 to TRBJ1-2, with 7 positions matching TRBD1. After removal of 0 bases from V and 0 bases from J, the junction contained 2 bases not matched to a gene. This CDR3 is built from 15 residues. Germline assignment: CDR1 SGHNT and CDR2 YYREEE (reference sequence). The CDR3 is CASSLVGQSNYGYTF. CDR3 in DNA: TGTGCCAGCAGCTTGGTGGGACAGTCTAACTATGGCTACACCTTC.

CDR3 amino acids: CASIGGDYEQYF. CDR3 coding DNA: TGCGCCAGCATCGGGGGGGATTACGAGCAGTACTTC. The J gene is TRBJ2-7, the V gene TRBV5-1; TRBD2 matches at 8 bases. V lost 6 bases to trimming and J lost 4 bases; unmatched junction nucleotides: 3. In germline, CDR1 is SGHRS, CDR2 YFSETQ. The CDR3 loop spans 12 amino acids.

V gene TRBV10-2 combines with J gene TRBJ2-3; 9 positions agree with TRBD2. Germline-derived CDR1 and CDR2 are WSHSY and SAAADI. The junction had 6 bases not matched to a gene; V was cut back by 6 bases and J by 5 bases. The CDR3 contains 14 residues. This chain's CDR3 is CASRSPREGDTQYF. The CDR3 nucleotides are TGCGCCAGCAGGAGTCCGCGGGAGGGAGATACGCAGTATTTT.

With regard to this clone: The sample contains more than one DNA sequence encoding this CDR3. DNA of the CDR3: TGCAGCGTTGGTCGACAGGGCAACACTGAAGCTTTCTTT. Protein sequence: CSVGRQGNTEAFF. V and J are TRBV29-1 and TRBJ1-1; 7 bases agree with TRBD1. The CDR3 has 13 amino acids. Per the germline V gene, CDR1 is SQVTM and CDR2 is ANQGSEA. V lost 4 bases and J lost 2; bases outside the gene matches: 4.

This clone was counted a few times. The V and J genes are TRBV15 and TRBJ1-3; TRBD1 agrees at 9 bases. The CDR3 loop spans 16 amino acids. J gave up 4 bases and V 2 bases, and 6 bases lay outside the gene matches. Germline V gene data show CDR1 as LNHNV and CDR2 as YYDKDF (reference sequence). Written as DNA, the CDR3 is TGTGCCACCAGCAGAATAACAGGGGGCGCGGGAAACACCATATATTTT. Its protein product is CATSRITGGAGNTIYF.